This TCR beta chain came from a study of cytomegalovirus exposure and HLA in healthy donors. Germline assignment: CDR1 MNHNY and CDR2 SVGAGI (reference sequence). The CDR3 runs to 16 residues. Unmatched junction bases numbered 11, after V lost 4 bases and J lost 8 bases. Study-level results: It was taken for granted in presence/absence analyses that sequencing depth across donors was roughly uniform. Differences between HLA loci emerged in a later analysis of TCR association rates, with DRB1 most and HLA-C fewest. Looking again later, the authors saw that most CMV-associated TCR beta chains seemed HLA-restricted.

In the case of this clone: Its antigen remains unknown.

The PCR had 60 Vbeta and 13 Jbeta primers. Measured with immunoSEQ multiplex PCR; TCRdb has only the in-frame clones, and not every one. The table has roughly 100,000 clones, under 80% seen once. Sequencing used PBMCs. The receptor was derived from a woman between 50 and 59 years old in good health and CMV-seropositive. The rearrangement uses TRBV6-6 and TRBJ2-3, with TRBD2 matching over 11 bases. The CDR3 nucleotides are TGTGCCAGCAGTTCCAGTAGCGGGGGGGCTCAATTTACGCAGTATTTT. This encodes CASSSSSGGAQFTQYF.